The clone carrying this T cell receptor (beta chain) has just a few counts. Its matching antigen is unknown. Germline CDR1 and CDR2: LGHNA and YSLEER. V was cut by 1 base and J by 4 bases, with 8 bases left in between. The CDR3 is 13 residues long. Unique molecular identifiers were added to individual cDNA molecules. One entry per CDR3 protein results from TCRdb running MiXCR on the 5' RACE reads. Here the sample spans tens of thousands of distinct CDR3 sequences, roughly 8.2% being singletons. These data come from a study of early T cells in non-severe SARS-CoV-2 infection. Overall study findings and caveats: There was a bias toward anti-spike CD8 responses in VDJdb matching, which missed private and CD4 specificities.

The V call is TRBV4-3, the J call TRBJ2-7; D is unresolved. This clonotype was obtained from an adult who was a healthcare worker with PCR-confirmed SARS-CoV-2 infection or an uninfected control (not recorded which). The sample consisted of whole blood, taken at baseline. CDR3 loop: CASSQVGSYEQYF. The CDR3 nucleotides read TGCGCCAGCAGCCAAGTGGGATCTTACGAGCAGTACTTC.